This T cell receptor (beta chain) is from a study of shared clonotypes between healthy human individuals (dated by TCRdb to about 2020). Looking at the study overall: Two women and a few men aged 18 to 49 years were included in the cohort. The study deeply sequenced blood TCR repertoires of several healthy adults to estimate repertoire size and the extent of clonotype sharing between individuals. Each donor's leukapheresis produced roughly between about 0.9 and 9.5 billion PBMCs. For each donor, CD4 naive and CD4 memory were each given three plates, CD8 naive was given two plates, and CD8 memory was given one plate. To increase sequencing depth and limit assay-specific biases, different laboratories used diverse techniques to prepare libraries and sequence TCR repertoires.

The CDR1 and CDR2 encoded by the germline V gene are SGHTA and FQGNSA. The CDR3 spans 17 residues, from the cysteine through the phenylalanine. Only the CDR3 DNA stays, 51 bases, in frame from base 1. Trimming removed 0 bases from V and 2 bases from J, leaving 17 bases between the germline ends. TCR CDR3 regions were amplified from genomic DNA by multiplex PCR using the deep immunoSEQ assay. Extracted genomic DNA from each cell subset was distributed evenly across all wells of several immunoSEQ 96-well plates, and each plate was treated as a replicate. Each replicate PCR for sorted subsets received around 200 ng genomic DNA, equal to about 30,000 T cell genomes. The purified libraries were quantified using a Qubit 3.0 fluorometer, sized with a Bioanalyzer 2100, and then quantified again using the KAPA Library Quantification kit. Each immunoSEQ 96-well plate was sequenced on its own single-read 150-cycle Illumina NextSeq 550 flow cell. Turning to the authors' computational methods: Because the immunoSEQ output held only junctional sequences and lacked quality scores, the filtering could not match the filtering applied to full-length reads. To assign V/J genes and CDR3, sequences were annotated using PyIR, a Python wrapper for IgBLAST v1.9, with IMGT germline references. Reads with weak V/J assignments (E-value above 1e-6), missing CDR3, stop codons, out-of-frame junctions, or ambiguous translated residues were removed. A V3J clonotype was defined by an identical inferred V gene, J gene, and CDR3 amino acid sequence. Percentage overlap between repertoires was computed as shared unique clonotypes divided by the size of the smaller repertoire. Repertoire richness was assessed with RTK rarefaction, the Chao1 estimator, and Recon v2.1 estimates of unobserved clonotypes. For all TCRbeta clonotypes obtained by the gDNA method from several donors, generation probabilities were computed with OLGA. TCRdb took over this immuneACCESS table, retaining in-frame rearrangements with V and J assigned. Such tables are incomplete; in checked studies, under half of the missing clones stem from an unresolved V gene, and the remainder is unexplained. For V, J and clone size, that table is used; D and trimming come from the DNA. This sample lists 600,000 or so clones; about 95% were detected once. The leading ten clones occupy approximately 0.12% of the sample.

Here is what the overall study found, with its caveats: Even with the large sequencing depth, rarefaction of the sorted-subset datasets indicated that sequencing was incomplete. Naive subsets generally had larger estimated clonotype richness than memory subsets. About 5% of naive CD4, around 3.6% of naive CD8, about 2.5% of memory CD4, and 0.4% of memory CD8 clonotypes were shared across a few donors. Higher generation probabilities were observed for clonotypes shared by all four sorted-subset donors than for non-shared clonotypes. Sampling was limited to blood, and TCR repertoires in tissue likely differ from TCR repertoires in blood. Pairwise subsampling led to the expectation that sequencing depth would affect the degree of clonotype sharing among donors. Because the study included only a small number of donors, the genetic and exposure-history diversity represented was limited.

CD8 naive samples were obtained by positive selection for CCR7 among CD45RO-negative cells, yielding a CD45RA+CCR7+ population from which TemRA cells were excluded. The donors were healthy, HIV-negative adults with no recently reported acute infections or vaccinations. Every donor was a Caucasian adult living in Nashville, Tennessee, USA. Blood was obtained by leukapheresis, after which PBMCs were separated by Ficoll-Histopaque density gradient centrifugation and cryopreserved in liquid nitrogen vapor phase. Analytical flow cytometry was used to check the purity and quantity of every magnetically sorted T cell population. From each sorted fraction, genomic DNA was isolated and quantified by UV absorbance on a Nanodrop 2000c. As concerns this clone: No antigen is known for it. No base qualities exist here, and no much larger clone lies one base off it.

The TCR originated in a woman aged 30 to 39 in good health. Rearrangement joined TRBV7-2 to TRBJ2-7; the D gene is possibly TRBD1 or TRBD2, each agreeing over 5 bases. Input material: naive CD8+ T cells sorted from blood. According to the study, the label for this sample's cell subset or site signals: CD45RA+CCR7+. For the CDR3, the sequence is CASSLAMRDPYPYEQYF. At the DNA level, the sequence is TGTGCCAGCAGCTTAGCGATGAGGGACCCTTACCCCTACGAGCAGTACTTC.